The clone carrying this T cell receptor (beta chain) is large by share. Its antigen is as yet unknown. This specimen belongs to a study of vaccination and CD4 T cells after COVID-19. The wider study: Four females and six males made up the convalescents, with two Hispanic. Overlapping peptides covering the spike proteins of SARS-CoV-2, HCoV-NL63, HCoV-OC43 and HCoV-229E were added to stimulate cells.

The assay that was used to sequence DNA from cultured CD4+ T cells was the Oncomine TCR Beta short-read assay. MiXCR, run by TCRdb on the PCR reads, gives a single entry per CDR3 protein. The data contain 4,000 to 4,500 distinct CDR3 sequences, 20% to 25% of them singletons. The sample's treatment: roughly 11-day PBMC culture with coronavirus spike peptide pools or control peptides (ViraFEST assay). The ViraFEST method relied on peptide pools to expand antigen-specific T cells, followed by TCR sequencing. Peptide pools at about 9.5 ug/ml, together with 10 IU/ml IL-2, were added to cultures of more than 1.5 million PBMCs per well. Germline assignment: CDR1 MNHNS and CDR2 SASEGT. Trimming pared 8 bases from V and 7 bases from J, leaving 12 bases between. This CDR3 has 11 residues.

This sequence joins TRBV6-1 and TRBJ2-7, with D tentatively TRBD1 (6 bases). Sequencing was done on a sample of CD4+ T cells from blood, cultured in vitro. The clonotype originates from a human donor who had recovered from COVID-19. CDR3 in DNA: TGTGCCAGCTCGGACAGTCGGGAGCAGTACTTC. Translation gives CASSDSREQYF.